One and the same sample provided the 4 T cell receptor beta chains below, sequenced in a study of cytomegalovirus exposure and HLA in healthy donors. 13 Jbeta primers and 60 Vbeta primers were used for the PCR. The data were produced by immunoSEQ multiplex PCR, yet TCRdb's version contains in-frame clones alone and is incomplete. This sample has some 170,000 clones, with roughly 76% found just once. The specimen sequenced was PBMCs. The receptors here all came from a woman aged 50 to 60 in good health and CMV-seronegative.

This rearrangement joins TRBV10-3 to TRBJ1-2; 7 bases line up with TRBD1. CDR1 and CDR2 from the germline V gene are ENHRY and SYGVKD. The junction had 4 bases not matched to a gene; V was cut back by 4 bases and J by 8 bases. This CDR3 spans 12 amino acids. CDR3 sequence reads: CAISGDSLGYTF. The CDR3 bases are TGTGCCATCAGTGGGGACAGTTTGGGCTACACCTTC.

For the CDR3, the DNA is TGTGCTAGTGGTTTGGTAGGGACAGGGCTCGTTGATACGCAGTATTTT. Its protein is CASGLVGTGLVDTQYF. The chain links TRBV12-5 to TRBJ2-3; 9 positions match TRBD1. CDR3 length equals 16 residues. Germline CDR1 and CDR2: LGHNT and FRNRAP. Trimming at V came to 0 bases and at J to 6 bases, leaving 7 bases not matched to a gene.

CDR3 sequence (DNA): TGCAGCGTTCGTCCGTCTCTCGGCAATGAGCAGTTCTTC. It codes for CSVRPSLGNEQFF. The chain employs TRBV29-1 and TRBJ2-1, with no clear D. From germline, CDR1 is SQVTM and CDR2 ANQGSEA. This CDR3 has 13 amino acids. V was cut by 5 bases and J by 6 bases, with 14 bases left in between.

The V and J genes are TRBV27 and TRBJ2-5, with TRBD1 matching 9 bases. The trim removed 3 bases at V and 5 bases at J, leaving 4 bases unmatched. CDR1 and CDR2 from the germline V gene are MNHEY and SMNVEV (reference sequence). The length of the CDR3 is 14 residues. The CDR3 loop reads CASSFTGGKETQYF. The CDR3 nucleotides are TGTGCCAGCAGTTTTACAGGGGGCAAGGAGACCCAGTACTTC.